Each of the 18 T cell receptor beta chains below was sequenced from the same sample in a study of blood T cell repertoires in COVID-19. Method: immunoSEQ multiplex PCR; TCRdb's copy keeps in-frame clones and lacks some. The data contain a few hundred thousand clones, approximately 84% of them seen just once; the ten biggest clones take up approximately 3%. Sequenced sample: peripheral blood. These receptors all come from a woman in her 30s who had recovered from COVID-19.

The genes are TRBV5-1 and TRBJ2-5, with 12 bases lining up with TRBD2. The germline gives CDR1 SGHRS, CDR2 YFSETQ. Germline trimming cut 4 bases from V and 5 bases from J; bases unmatched to any gene: 3. The CDR3 has 14 amino acids. Here the CDR3 reads CASSGGLAGETQYF. As DNA, the CDR3 is TGCGCCAGCAGCGGTGGACTAGCGGGGGAGACCCAGTACTTC. Variable domain in full (rest from reference TRBV5-1 and TRBJ2-5): KAGVTQTPRYLIKTRGQQVTLSCSPISGHRSVSWYQQTPGQGLQFLFEYFSETQRNKGNFPGRFSGRQFSNSRSEMNVSTLELGDSALYLCASSGGLAGETQYFGPGTRLLVL.

CDR3 coding DNA: TGTGCCAGCTCACCACCGAGCGGGAGGGCCCCAGATACGCAGTATTTT. Protein: CASSPPSGRAPDTQYF. The V and J genes are TRBV18 and TRBJ2-3, with 10 nucleotides matching TRBD2. Germline V gene sequence: CDR1 KGHSH, CDR2 LQKENI. V was clipped by 0 bases and J by 4 bases; unmatched bases: 4. CDR3 size: 16 residues.

This clone has just one count. The rearrangement joins TRBV5-4 to TRBJ1-2; 8 nucleotides align to TRBD1. CDR1 and CDR2 from the germline V gene are SGHNT and YYREEE (reference sequence). This CDR3 contains 16 residues. V lost 4 bases, J lost 3 bases, and 11 bases stayed unmatched. CDR3 nucleotide sequence: TGTGCCAGCAGCCCTGAGTGGGACAGGTTTGACTATGGCTACACCTTC. Its translation: CASSPEWDRFDYGYTF.

The genes are TRBV9 and TRBJ1-6, with a possible D match to TRBD1 (6 bases). Between the trimmed V and J ends, which lost 3 bases and 10 bases, there was a span of 11 bases. CDR3 length: 13 residues. The germline CDR1 and CDR2 sequences are SGDLS and YYNGEE. The DNA for the CDR3 is TGTGCCAGCAGCGCAGGGGAGCAATCACCCCTCCACTTT. This translates into CASSAGEQSPLHF.

CDR3 residues: CASSTQYEQYF. DNA of the CDR3: TGTGCCAGCAGTACGCAGTACGAGCAGTACTTC. V and J are TRBV25-1 and TRBJ2-7; D is ambiguous. Deletions cut 5 bases from V and 4 bases from J, with 6 bases between. Germline assignment: CDR1 MGHDK and CDR2 SYGVNS. This CDR3 has 11 amino acids.

This clone was counted between two and nine times. This sequence joins TRBV5-1 and TRBJ2-7, with D possibly being TRBD1 (5 bases). The CDR3 consists of 12 residues. Between the trimmed V and J ends, which lost 4 bases and 3 bases, there was a span of 8 bases. Looked up from germline, CDR1 is SGHRS and CDR2 is YFSETQ. CDR3 protein: CASSADNYEQYF. DNA of the CDR3: TGCGCCAGCAGCGCGGACAACTACGAGCAGTACTTC.

This chain uses TRBV24-1 with TRBJ1-5; TRBD1 might be the D (5 bases). Trimming shortened V by 4 bases and J by 2 bases, and 17 bases separated the two germline ends. The CDR3 is 17 residues long. CDR1 and CDR2 from the germline V gene are KGHDR and SFDVKD. The CDR3 spells CATSEKSGLSRNQPQHF. The CDR3 coding sequence is TGTGCCACCAGTGAGAAATCAGGGTTGAGTCGCAATCAGCCCCAGCATTTT.

The chain is built from TRBV9 and TRBJ2-3, with TRBD2 matching over 16 bases. CDR3 length: 17 amino acids. Unmatched junction bases numbered 5, after V lost 5 bases and J lost 2 bases. The germline V gene has CDR1 SGDLS and CDR2 YYNGEE. CDR3 sequence (DNA): TGTGCCAGCAGGCCGGGACTAGCGGGAGGGCACACAGATACGCAGTATTTT. Its translation: CASRPGLAGGHTDTQYF. The full variable domain, in which reference TRBV9 and TRBJ2-3 provide the parts outside the CDR3, is DSGVTQTPKHLITATGQRVTLRCSPRSGDLSVYWYQQSLDQGLQFLIQYYNGEERAKGNILERFSAQQFPDLHSELNLSSLELGDSALYFCASRPGLAGGHTDTQYFGPGTRLTVL.

The chain couples TRBV6-1 to TRBJ2-7; tentatively, D is TRBD1 (5 bases). This CDR3 is built from 15 residues. CDR1 is MNHNS, CDR2 SASEGT, per germline. Between the trimmed V and J ends, which lost 0 bases and 3 bases, there was a span of 12 bases. Here the CDR3 reads CASSEASDSVYEQYF. The DNA for the CDR3 is TGTGCCAGCAGTGAAGCGAGCGACAGTGTCTACGAGCAGTACTTC.

The chain has TRBV7-9 and TRBJ1-2; the D is unclear. Germline-derived CDR1 and CDR2 are SEHNR and FQNEAQ (reference sequence). V shed 6 bases and J shed 4 bases, with 18 bases lying between them. The CDR3 length is 15 residues. The CDR3 coding sequence is TGTGCCAGCAGTCTGGACTACGCCGTCTTCTATGGCTACACCTTC. It encodes CASSLDYAVFYGYTF. The whole variable domain, remainder taken from reference TRBV7-9 and TRBJ1-2, is DTGVSQNPRHKITKRGQNVTFRCDPISEHNRLYWYRQTLGQGPEFLTYFQNEAQLEKSRLLSDRFSAERPKGSFSTLEIQRTEQGDSAMYLCASSLDYAVFYGYTFGSGTRLTVV.

The V gene is TRBV29-1, the J gene TRBJ2-5; TRBD2 aligns across 12 bases. Unmatched junction bases numbered 3, after V lost 5 bases and J lost 2 bases. The CDR3 length is 14 residues. Germline CDR1 is SQVTM and CDR2 is ANQGSEA. The CDR3 sequence is CSVSGTSGQETQYF. The CDR3 nucleotides are TGCAGCGTTTCCGGGACTAGCGGGCAAGAGACCCAGTACTTC.

The chain joins TRBV2 to TRBJ1-3; D unclear. Between the trimmed V and J ends, which lost 0 bases and 1 base, there was a span of 4 bases. This CDR3 has 14 amino acids. Germline V CDR1 and CDR2: SNHLY, FYNNEI. The chain's CDR3 is CASSEARSGNTIYF. The CDR3 DNA is TGTGCCAGCAGTGAAGCGCGTTCTGGAAACACCATATATTTT.

This chain joins TRBV7-3 and TRBJ1-1; D not resolved. CDR3 length equals 14 residues. The germline gives CDR1 SGHTA, CDR2 FQGTGA. The V end lost 1 base, the J end lost 7 bases, and 13 bases lay between the germline ends. The CDR3 DNA sequence: TGTGCCAGCAGCTTAAATGGAGTAGGCAATGAAGCTTTCTTT. Protein: CASSLNGVGNEAFF.

The V gene is TRBV7-2, the J gene TRBJ1-2, with D hard to call. The V gene's germline CDR1 is SGHTA and CDR2 FQGNSA. This CDR3 spans 14 amino acids. V was pared by 1 base and J by 4 bases, with 10 bases between. DNA of the CDR3: TGTGCCAGCAGCTTAGGGGCCTTAGGCTATGGCTACACCTTC. This gives the protein CASSLGALGYGYTF. Combining the CDR3 with reference TRBV7-2 and TRBJ1-2 gives the whole variable domain GAGVSQSPSNKVTEKGKDVELRCDPISGHTALYWYRQSLGQGLEFLIYFQGNSAPDKSGLPSDRFSAERTGGSVSTLTIQRTQQEDSAVYLCASSLGALGYGYTFGSGTRLTVV.

The chain recombines TRBV5-6 with TRBJ1-1; D might be TRBD1 (5 bases). The V end lost 10 bases, the J end lost 0 bases, and 13 bases lay between the germline ends. Germline V gene sequence: CDR1 SGHDT, CDR2 YYEEEE. There are 13 residues in the CDR3. The CDR3 loop is CAGSLGVNTEAFF. The CDR3 bases are TGTGCCGGCTCGTTAGGGGTGAACACTGAAGCTTTCTTT.

Points on this clone: Other DNA sequences from this sample encode an identical CDR3 as well. The chain links TRBV7-9 to TRBJ1-3, with D unclear. The CDR3 spans 13 residues. In germline, CDR1 is SEHNR, CDR2 FQNEAQ (reference sequence). V was pared by 3 bases and J by 0 bases, with 3 bases between. CDR3 amino acids: CASSLSSGNTIYF. The DNA of the CDR3 is TGTGCCAGCAGCTTGAGCTCTGGAAACACCATATATTTT.

The chain couples TRBV19 to TRBJ2-3, with D perhaps TRBD1 (6 bases). Deletions cut 4 bases from V and 0 bases from J, with 14 bases between. This CDR3 has 16 amino acids. Germline V gene data show CDR1 as LNHDA and CDR2 as SQIVND (reference sequence). CDR3 nucleotide sequence: TGTGCCAGTAGTAAGGGTACAGGGATCAGCACAGATACGCAGTATTTT. It codes for CASSKGTGISTDTQYF.

Points on this clone: Sequence at one end of the junction differs from germline and may be a read error. The rearrangement joins TRBV12-3 or TRBV12-4 to TRBJ2-5; 10 nucleotides line up with TRBD2. The CDR3 has 13 residues. As DNA, the CDR3 is TGTGCCAGCAGGTTAGCGGGAGGAGAGACCCAGTACTTC. It translates to CASRLAGGETQYF.